These 27 T cell receptor beta chains were all obtained from the same sample, sequenced in a study of cytomegalovirus exposure and HLA in healthy donors. With 60 Vbeta and 13 Jbeta primers, the PCR was carried out. Method: immunoSEQ multiplex PCR; TCRdb's copy keeps in-frame clones and lacks some. This sample has about 47,000 clones; approximately 67% occur once, and the top ten carry about 6%. Sequencing was performed on PBMCs. Every receptor here comes from a young man in good health and CMV-seronegative.

The CDR3 loop reads CAIRDKNTGELFF. In DNA, the CDR3 is TGTGCCATCCGGGACAAGAACACCGGGGAGCTGTTTTTT. The gene calls are TRBV10-3 and TRBJ2-2, with D possibly being TRBD1 (6 bases). The germline gives CDR1 ENHRY, CDR2 SYGVKD. The CDR3 length is 13 residues. Trimming took 8 bases from V and 1 from J, leaving 8 bases between them.

The rearrangement links TRBV27 to TRBJ2-1, with D possibly TRBD1 on 8 matching bases. The CDR3 covers 21 residues. The V and J ends lost 5 bases and 0 bases respectively, with 29 bases between them. Per the germline V gene, CDR1 is MNHEY and CDR2 is SMNVEV (reference sequence). The CDR3 DNA sequence: TGTGCCAGCAGTAGCAACCGGGACAGGCGACTAGCACTAAGCTCCTACAATGAGCAGTTCTTC. As protein: CASSSNRDRRLALSSYNEQFF.

The V call is TRBV7-9, the J call TRBJ2-7; D might be TRBD1 (6 bases). In germline, CDR1 is SEHNR, CDR2 FQNEAQ (reference sequence). This CDR3 has 15 residues. Trimming stripped 1 base from V and 6 bases from J, with 16 bases between. Here the CDR3 reads CASSLGSGVLPEQYF. The CDR3, as DNA: TGTGCCAGCAGCTTAGGATCAGGGGTTCTGCCCGAGCAGTACTTC. The whole variable domain, remainder taken from reference TRBV7-9 and TRBJ2-7, is DTGVSQNPRHKITKRGQNVTFRCDPISEHNRLYWYRQTLGQGPEFLTYFQNEAQLEKSRLLSDRFSAERPKGSFSTLEIQRTEQGDSAMYLCASSLGSGVLPEQYFGPGTRLTVT.

This chain connects TRBV4-1 to TRBJ2-7; 8 nucleotides match TRBD2. The V and J ends lost 5 bases and 2 bases, in that order; junction bases with no gene match: 5. The CDR3 length is 14 residues. Germline CDR1 is MGHRA and CDR2 is YSYEKL. In DNA, the CDR3 is TGCGCCAGCAGCAAACCGGGGGGGGCCTACGAGCAGTACTTC. Its translation: CASSKPGGAYEQYF.

This rearrangement joins TRBV2 to TRBJ2-5, with D tentatively TRBD1 (6 bases). The assigned J gene may be wrong: the sequence end matches TRBJ2-7 better. The CDR3 has 13 residues. Germline V gives CDR1 SNHLY, CDR2 FYNNEI. Written as DNA, the CDR3 is TGTGCCAGCTTCACAGGGTCCTCCTACGAGCAGTACTTC. Protein: CASFTGSSYEQYF.

V and J are TRBV19 and TRBJ2-7; 8 nucleotides agree with TRBD2. The trim removed 3 bases at V and 2 bases at J, leaving 6 bases unmatched. CDR3 length equals 15 residues. Germline V gene sequence: CDR1 LNHDA, CDR2 SQIVND (reference sequence). The CDR3 loop reads CASSIELAEAYEQYF. The CDR3 DNA reads as TGTGCCAGTAGTATTGAACTAGCGGAAGCCTACGAGCAGTACTTC.

The count of this clone is one. V usage is TRBV9 and J usage is TRBJ2-7; 8 bases align to TRBD2. The V and J ends lost 0 bases and 2 bases, in that order; junction bases with no gene match: 4. CDR1 SGDLS and CDR2 YYNGEE come from the germline V gene. This CDR3 has 15 residues. This CDR3 reads CASSVGSGSTYEQYF. The CDR3 coding sequence is TGTGCCAGCAGCGTAGGGAGCGGGAGCACCTACGAGCAGTACTTC. The full variable domain, rest sourced from reference TRBV9 and TRBJ2-7, is DSGVTQTPKHLITATGQRVTLRCSPRSGDLSVYWYQQSLDQGLQFLIQYYNGEERAKGNILERFSAQQFPDLHSELNLSSLELGDSALYFCASSVGSGSTYEQYFGPGTRLTVT.

Here the CDR3 reads CASSLREKNTEAFF. The CDR3 DNA sequence: TGTGCCAGCAGCTTGAGGGAAAAGAACACTGAAGCTTTCTTT. The V call is TRBV7-9, the J call TRBJ1-1; D is ambiguous. Germline CDR1 SEHNR, CDR2 FQNEAQ (reference sequence). Trimming stripped 3 bases from V and 1 base from J, with 9 bases between. The CDR3 contains 14 residues.

This clone was picked up one time. J is TRBJ2-7 and V is TRBV27; no firm D call. CDR3 length equals 11 residues. V gave up 7 bases and J gave up 5 bases, with 9 bases separating them. The germline CDR1 and CDR2 sequences are MNHEY and SMNVEV (reference sequence). CDR3 coding DNA: TGTGCCAGCAAATATTTCCACGAGCAGTACTTC. As protein: CASKYFHEQYF.

The chain employs TRBV29-1 and TRBJ2-5; D remains ambiguous. The V gene's germline CDR1 is SQVTM and CDR2 ANQGSEA. This CDR3 region has 11 residues. The CDR3 loop reads CVVGSPETQYF. The CDR3 DNA follows: TGCGTAGTCGGGTCCCCAGAGACCCAGTACTTC.

The chain carries TRBV30 and TRBJ1-3; possible D gene TRBD1, 6 bases. Germline CDR1 is GTSNPN and CDR2 is SVGIG (reference sequence). This CDR3 has 14 residues. The V end was cut by 7 bases, the J end by 4 bases, with 17 bases between. Here the CDR3 DNA reads TGTGCCTACAATTTCGGGGGGCCCGGAAACACCATATATTTT. Amino acids: CAYNFGGPGNTIYF.

A single count supports this clone. The gene calls are TRBV15 and TRBJ2-3, with 7 bases identical to TRBD1. In germline, CDR1 is LNHNV, CDR2 YYDKDF (reference sequence). The CDR3 length is 16 residues. The V and J ends lost 3 bases and 4 bases, in that order; junction bases with no gene match: 10. This chain's CDR3 is CATSSKTGSGSDTQYF. CDR3 DNA: TGTGCCACCAGCAGCAAGACAGGGTCCGGCTCAGATACGCAGTATTTT.

Written as DNA, the CDR3 is TGCGCCAGCAGCCCTGGGACAGGAACTAACTATGGCTACACCTTC. It translates to CASSPGTGTNYGYTF. The chain carries TRBV5-1 and TRBJ1-2; TRBD1 aligns across 8 bases. The V gene end was trimmed by 4 bases and the J gene end by 0 bases; junction bases not matched to a gene: 5. Per the germline V gene, CDR1 is SGHRS and CDR2 is YFSETQ. CDR3 size: 15 residues. The complete variable domain, with remaining parts taken from reference TRBV5-1 and TRBJ1-2, reads KAGVTQTPRYLIKTRGQQVTLSCSPISGHRSVSWYQQTPGQGLQFLFEYFSETQRNKGNFPGRFSGRQFSNSRSEMNVSTLELGDSALYLCASSPGTGTNYGYTFGSGTRLTVV.

This clone was recorded once. This chain connects TRBV5-1 to TRBJ1-6; TRBD1 matches 9 bases. J was trimmed by 10 bases and V by 2 bases; bases with no gene match: 10. Germline values: CDR1 SGHRS, CDR2 YFSETQ. The CDR3 runs 16 residues. The CDR3 sequence is CASSLVMGQGLSPLHF. In DNA form, the CDR3 reads TGCGCCAGCAGCTTAGTCATGGGACAGGGTTTGTCACCCCTCCACTTT.

This rearrangement joins TRBV6-6 to TRBJ1-1; 8 bases are shared with TRBD1. The CDR3 has 15 amino acids. After removal of 8 bases from V and 1 base from J, the junction contained 9 bases not matched to a gene. From germline, CDR1 is MNHNY and CDR2 SVGAGI (reference sequence). The CDR3: CASRVSTGGNTEAFF. CDR3 bases: TGTGCCAGCCGGGTTTCAACAGGGGGGAACACTGAAGCTTTCTTT.

V usage is TRBV6-5 and J usage is TRBJ1-4; D might be TRBD1 (5 bases). Looked up from germline, CDR1 is MNHEY and CDR2 is SVGAGI. The CDR3 covers 13 residues. The V end lost 6 bases, the J end lost 8 bases, and 13 bases lay between the germline ends. The CDR3, as DNA: TGTGCCAGCAGGATGGCAGGGCGGGAAAAACTGTTTTTT. Its translation is CASRMAGREKLFF.

The rearrangement uses TRBV4-1 and TRBJ2-2; D call uncertain. V lost 4 bases, J lost 5 bases, and 8 bases lay in between. The CDR3 extends over 13 amino acids. CDR1 is MGHRA and CDR2 is YSYEKL in the germline V gene. CDR3 nucleotide sequence: TGCGCCAGCAGCCTACCAACTACCGGGGAGCTGTTTTTT. The encoded protein is CASSLPTTGELFF.

The chain combines TRBV12-5 with TRBJ2-2; D may be TRBD1 (5 bases). With 1 base removed from V and 3 bases from J, the gap between germline ends came to 18 bases. This CDR3 is built from 18 residues. Germline V CDR1 and CDR2: LGHNT, FRNRAP. The CDR3: CASGLARMKGIHTGELFF. DNA for the CDR3: TGTGCTAGTGGTTTGGCCCGTATGAAGGGGATCCACACCGGGGAGCTGTTTTTT.

The chain links TRBV6-5 to TRBJ1-5; D uncertain. Germline CDR1 MNHEY, CDR2 SVGAGI. The length of the CDR3 is 14 residues. Trimming left V 2 bases short and J 2 bases short, with 7 bases between. The DNA for the CDR3 is TGTGCCAGCAGTTACCGCGAGGGCAATCAGCCCCAGCATTTT. It codes for CASSYREGNQPQHF.

The J gene is TRBJ2-1, the V gene TRBV5-1, with TRBD2 identical over 11 bases. The CDR3 extends over 17 amino acids. The germline V gene has CDR1 SGHRS and CDR2 YFSETQ. Germline trimming cut 3 bases from V and 3 bases from J; bases unmatched to any gene: 8. The CDR3 here is CASSSPLAGGYYNEQFF. The DNA of the CDR3 is TGCGCCAGCAGCTCCCCCTTAGCGGGAGGGTACTACAATGAGCAGTTCTTC.

V is TRBV7-9 and J is TRBJ2-5; unclear D gene. The V end lost 5 bases, the J end lost 5 bases, and 18 bases lay between the germline ends. The CDR3 is made up of 15 amino acids. The germline gives CDR1 SEHNR, CDR2 FQNEAQ (reference sequence). This CDR3 is CASSIETGYRETQYF. In nucleotides, the CDR3 is TGTGCCAGCAGCATAGAGACTGGGTACCGGGAGACCCAGTACTTC.

This chain joins TRBV6-5 and TRBJ2-5; 7 bases fit TRBD2. The V gene end was trimmed by 2 bases and the J gene end by 4 bases; junction bases not matched to a gene: 10. Germline V lookup: CDR1 MNHEY, CDR2 SVGAGI. This CDR3 spans 16 amino acids. The CDR3, as DNA: TGTGCCAGCAGTTACGGCGGGAGTGCTGGTGGAGAGACCCAGTACTTC. Translating gives CASSYGGSAGGETQYF.

This clone was detected only once. The chain links TRBV7-6 to TRBJ2-3; 9 bases are shared with TRBD2. Germline V CDR1 and CDR2: SGHVS, FNYEAQ. The V gene end was trimmed by 5 bases and the J gene end by 1 base; junction bases not matched to a gene: 7. The CDR3 is 16 amino acids. The CDR3 loop is CASSKLAGVGTDTQYF. The CDR3 nucleotides are TGTGCCAGCAGCAAATTAGCGGGAGTTGGCACAGATACGCAGTATTTT.

The gene calls are TRBV5-1 and TRBJ2-1; 11 bases agree with TRBD2. V lost 4 bases to trimming and J lost 0 bases; unmatched junction nucleotides: 6. Germline V gives CDR1 SGHRS, CDR2 YFSETQ. The CDR3 is made up of 17 amino acids. CDR3 loop: CASSQQGLADSYNEQFF. For the CDR3, the DNA is TGCGCCAGCAGCCAGCAGGGACTAGCGGACTCCTACAATGAGCAGTTCTTC.

This clone was found a few times. The chain carries TRBV5-5 and TRBJ2-1; unclear D gene. Trimming removed 0 bases from V and 0 bases from J, with 4 bases in between. Germline-derived CDR1 and CDR2 are SGHKS and YYEKEE (reference sequence). The CDR3 spans 14 residues. The CDR3 protein is CASSLGRSYNEQFF. The DNA of the CDR3 is TGTGCCAGCAGCTTGGGTCGCTCCTACAATGAGCAGTTCTTC.

The chain recombines TRBV7-9 with TRBJ2-3; possibly TRBD2 for D (6 bases). Germline V gene data show CDR1 as SEHNR and CDR2 as FQNEAQ (reference sequence). The V end was cut by 1 base, the J end by 4 bases, with 12 bases between. The CDR3 runs 15 residues. CDR3 DNA: TGTGCCAGCAGCTTAGAGGGAGGTTCCGCAGATACGCAGTATTTT. Its translation is CASSLEGGSADTQYF. The full variable domain, its missing parts supplied by reference TRBV7-9 and TRBJ2-3, is DTGVSQNPRHKITKRGQNVTFRCDPISEHNRLYWYRQTLGQGPEFLTYFQNEAQLEKSRLLSDRFSAERPKGSFSTLEIQRTEQGDSAMYLCASSLEGGSADTQYFGPGTRLTVL.

The gene calls are TRBV4-1 and TRBJ2-7; possible D gene TRBD1, 5 bases. The CDR3 is made up of 15 amino acids. The germline V and J ends were trimmed by 0 bases and 3 bases, with 12 bases remaining between them. Germline V gives CDR1 MGHRA, CDR2 YSYEKL. CDR3: CASSQDGQGSYEQYF. In nucleotides, the CDR3 is TGCGCCAGCAGCCAAGATGGCCAGGGAAGCTACGAGCAGTACTTC.